This is a list of T cell receptor beta chains from one sample in a study of blood T cell repertoires in COVID-19. TCRdb's table, derived via immunoSEQ multiplex PCR, lists solely in-frame clones and lacks some. The sample has over 150,000 clones, 83% seen once. Input material: peripheral blood. These receptor sequences come from an elderly woman with acute or convalescent COVID-19. CDR3s include the opening cysteine and the closing phenylalanine or tryptophan. The order of the fields is V gene, clone size, D gene, J gene, CDR3 protein, CDR3 DNA. A D gene is named only where the DNA matches it firmly. The size field is filled for only some rows; it gives once, few, many or a size class.

TRBV18	NA	TRBD1	TRBJ2-7	CASSPTTSGTGTPYEQYF	TGTGCCAGCTCACCTACCACTTCCGGGACAGGTACTCCCTACGAGCAGTACTTC
TRBV28	NA	NA	TRBJ1-2	CASSPRLNYGYTF	TGTGCCAGCAGCCCGAGACTGAACTATGGCTACACCTTC
TRBV28	NA	NA	TRBJ1-1	CASSLPRNRGAFFGQGSLF	NA
TRBV3-1/TRBV3-2	NA	NA	TRBJ1-6	CASSPHGKETPLHF	TGTGCCAGCAGCCCCCACGGGAAGGAGACACCCCTCCACTTT
TRBV7-9	NA	TRBD1	TRBJ2-7	CASSLEDRVFDSSYEQYF	TGTGCCAGCAGCTTAGAGGACAGGGTCTTCGATAGCTCCTACGAGCAGTACTTC
TRBV28	NA	NA	TRBJ2-5	CASKFEKTQYF	TGTGCCAGCAAGTTTGAGAAGACCCAGTACTTC
TRBV25-1	NA	TRBD1	TRBJ1-1	CASSSGGRTEAFF	TGTGCCAGTTCCTCAGGGGGAAGGACTGAAGCTTTCTTT
TRBV15	NA	TRBD2	TRBJ2-1	CATSRAGHGLAGGEQFF	TGTGCCACCAGCAGAGCTGGTCATGGACTAGCGGGAGGTGAGCAGTTCTTC
TRBV28	NA	NA	TRBJ2-1	CASRLASVGDEQFF	TGTGCCAGCAGGTTGGCTAGCGTAGGGGATGAGCAGTTCTTC
TRBV5-1	NA	TRBD2	TRBJ2-2	CASSSGTSGTGELFF	TGCGCCAGCAGCTCCGGGACTAGCGGCACCGGGGAGCTGTTTTTT
TRBV2	NA	TRBD1	TRBJ2-7	CASSMDRAPEQYF	TGTGCCAGCAGTATGGACAGGGCCCCCGAGCAGTACTTC
TRBV6-5	NA	TRBD1	TRBJ1-4	CASSRDRGPNEKLFF	TGTGCCAGCAGTCGCGACAGGGGCCCTAATGAAAAACTGTTTTTT
TRBV29-1	NA	TRBD2	TRBJ2-5	CSVRGGIETQYF	TGCAGCGTCCGGGGGGGCATTGAGACCCAGTACTTC
TRBV19	NA	TRBD2	TRBJ2-2	CASSQAGGPGGELFF	TGTGCCAGTAGTCAAGCGGGAGGGCCCGGCGGGGAGCTGTTTTTT
TRBV28	NA	NA	TRBJ2-1	CASSLDSRVYNEQFF	TGTGCCAGCAGTTTAGACAGCAGGGTCTACAATGAGCAGTTCTTC
TRBV5-4	NA	NA	TRBJ2-7	CASSRGPYEQYF	TGTGCCAGCAGCCGGGGTCCCTACGAGCAGTACTTC
TRBV5-1	NA	TRBD2	TRBJ2-1	CASRYGAGTSGSNEQFF	TGCGCCAGCAGGTATGGAGCCGGGACTAGCGGGAGTAATGAGCAGTTCTTC
TRBV6-5	once	NA	TRBJ2-7	CASSYGRTYEQYF	TGTGCCAGCAGTTACGGCAGGACCTACGAGCAGTACTTC
TRBV7-2	NA	TRBD2	TRBJ2-7	CASSLVSGTSLHEQYF	TGTGCCAGCAGCTTAGTTAGTGGGACTAGCTTACACGAGCAGTACTTC
TRBV7-2	NA	NA	TRBJ1-6	CASSQRRGTNSPLHF	TGTGCCAGCAGCCAACGCCGGGGGACTAATTCACCCCTCCACTTT
TRBV6-5	NA	TRBD1	TRBJ1-6	CATKTGGSYNSPLHF	TGTGCCACCAAGACAGGGGGTTCCTATAATTCACCCCTCCACTTT
TRBV5-1	NA	NA	TRBJ1-6	CASSPGTSPGDSPLHF	TGCGCCAGCAGCCCTGGGACTTCCCCTGGGGATTCACCCCTCCACTTT
TRBV4-3	NA	TRBD2	TRBJ2-7	CASSQDVETSGISSYEQYF	TGCGCCAGCAGCCAAGATGTTGAGACTAGCGGGATCAGCTCCTACGAGCAGTACTTC
TRBV7-2	NA	NA	TRBJ2-7	CASEPTGGKGYEQYF	TGTGCCAGCGAGCCCACTGGCGGGAAGGGGTACGAGCAGTACTTC
TRBV6-1	NA	NA	TRBJ1-2	CASSEAGRVYGYTF	TGTGCCAGCAGTGAAGCAGGCAGGGTCTATGGCTACACCTTC
TRBV11-3	once	TRBD1	TRBJ2-1	CASSSPGTGGAGSSYNEQFF	TGTGCCAGCAGCTCACCCGGGACAGGGGGCGCGGGGAGCTCCTACAATGAGCAGTTCTTC
TRBV7-2	few	TRBD1	TRBJ2-2	CASSSQTGTATGELFF	TGTGCCAGCAGCTCCCAGACAGGGACAGCCACCGGGGAGCTGTTTTTT
TRBV3-1/TRBV3-2	NA	NA	TRBJ1-6	CASSQVPYNSPLHF	TGTGCCAGCAGCCAAGTCCCTTATAATTCACCCCTCCACTTT
TRBV9	NA	TRBD1	TRBJ2-7	CASSAGTGNTYEQYF	TGTGCCAGCAGCGCCGGGACAGGGAACACCTACGAGCAGTACTTC
TRBV7-9	NA	NA	TRBJ2-6	CASSRSHSGTGANVLTF	TGTGCCAGCAGCAGGTCCCATTCGGGGACTGGGGCCAACGTCCTGACTTTC
TRBV18	NA	NA	TRBJ2-7	CASSPATSYFDEQYF	TGTGCCAGCTCACCAGCCACTAGCTATTTCGACGAGCAGTACTTC
TRBV6-6	NA	TRBD1	TRBJ1-5	CASSAQGARNQPQHF	TGTGCCAGCAGTGCCCAGGGGGCTAGAAATCAGCCCCAGCATTTT
TRBV15	NA	NA	TRBJ2-7	CATSRGTLPYEQYF	TGTGCCACCAGCAGAGGGACACTTCCCTACGAGCAGTACTTC